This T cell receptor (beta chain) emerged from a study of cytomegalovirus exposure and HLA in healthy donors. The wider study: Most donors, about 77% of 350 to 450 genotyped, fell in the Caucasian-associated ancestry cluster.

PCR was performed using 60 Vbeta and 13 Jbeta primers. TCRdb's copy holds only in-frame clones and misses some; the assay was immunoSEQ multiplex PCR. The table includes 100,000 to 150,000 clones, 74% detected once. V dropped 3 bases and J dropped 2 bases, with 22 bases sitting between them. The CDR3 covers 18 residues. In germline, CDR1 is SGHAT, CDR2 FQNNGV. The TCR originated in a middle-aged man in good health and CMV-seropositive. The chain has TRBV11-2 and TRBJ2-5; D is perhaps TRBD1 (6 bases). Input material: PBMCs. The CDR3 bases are TGTGCCAGCAGCTTTCAGGGGCCGACTCATGTAGGGCAAGAGACCCAGTACTTC. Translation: CASSFQGPTHVGQETQYF. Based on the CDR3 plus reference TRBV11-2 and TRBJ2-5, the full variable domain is EAGVAQSPRYKIIEKRQSVAFWCNPISGHATLYWYQQILGQGPKLLIQFQNNGVVDDSQLPKDRFSAERLKGVDSTLKIQPAKLEDSAVYLCASSFQGPTHVGQETQYFGPGTRLLVL.